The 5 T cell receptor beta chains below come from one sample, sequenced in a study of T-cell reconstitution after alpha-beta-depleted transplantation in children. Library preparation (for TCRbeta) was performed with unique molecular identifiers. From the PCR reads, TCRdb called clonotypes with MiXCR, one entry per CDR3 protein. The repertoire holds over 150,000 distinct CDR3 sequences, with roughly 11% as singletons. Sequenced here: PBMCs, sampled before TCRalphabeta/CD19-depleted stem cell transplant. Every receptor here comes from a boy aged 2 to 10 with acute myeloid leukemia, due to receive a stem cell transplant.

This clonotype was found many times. CDR3 coding DNA: TGCAGCGTTCTAGTCCCCCGAGGGAAAAACATTCAGTACTTC. Protein sequence: CSVLVPRGKNIQYF. The gene calls are TRBV29-1 and TRBJ2-4, with D possibly matching TRBD2 (5 bases). This CDR3 has 14 residues. Per germline, CDR1 SQVTM and CDR2 ANQGSEA. V dropped 5 bases and J dropped 4 bases, with 15 bases sitting between them.

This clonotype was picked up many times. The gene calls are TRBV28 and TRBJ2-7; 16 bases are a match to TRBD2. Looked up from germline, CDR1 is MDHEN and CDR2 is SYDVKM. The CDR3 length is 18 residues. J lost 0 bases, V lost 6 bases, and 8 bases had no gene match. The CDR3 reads CASRTGLAGGPPSYEQYF. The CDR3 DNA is TGTGCCAGCAGGACGGGACTAGCGGGAGGGCCTCCCTCCTACGAGCAGTACTTC.

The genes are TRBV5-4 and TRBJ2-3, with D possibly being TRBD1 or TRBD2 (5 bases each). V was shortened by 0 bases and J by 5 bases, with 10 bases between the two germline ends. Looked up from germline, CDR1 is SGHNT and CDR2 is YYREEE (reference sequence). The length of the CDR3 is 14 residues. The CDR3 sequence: CASSLEGTEDTQYF. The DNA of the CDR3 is TGTGCCAGCAGCTTGGAAGGGACGGAAGATACGCAGTATTTT.

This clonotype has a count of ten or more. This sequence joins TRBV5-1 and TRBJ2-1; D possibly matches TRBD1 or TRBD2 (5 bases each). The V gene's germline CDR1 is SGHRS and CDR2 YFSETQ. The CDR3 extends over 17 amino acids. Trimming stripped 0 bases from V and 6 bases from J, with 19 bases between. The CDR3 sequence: CASSLETRGFGVNEQFF. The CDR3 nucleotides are TGCGCCAGCAGCTTGGAAACTAGGGGTTTTGGCGTCAATGAGCAGTTCTTC.

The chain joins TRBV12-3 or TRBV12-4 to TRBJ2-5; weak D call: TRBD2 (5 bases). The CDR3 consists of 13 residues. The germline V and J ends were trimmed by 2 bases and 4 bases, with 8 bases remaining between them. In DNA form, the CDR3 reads TGTGCCAGCAGTTTACCAGCGGTAGAGACCCAGTACTTC. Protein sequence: CASSLPAVETQYF.